This T cell receptor (beta chain) was identified in a study of T cells in Graves' hyperthyroidism and ophthalmopathy. Study-wide results and caveats: Ophthalmopathy prediction by the model preceded onset by a median roughly 6 months.

On this clonotype itself: Its antigen is unknown.

Losses at the gene ends were 8 bases for V and 3 bases for J; bases not matched to a gene: 14. This CDR3 contains 16 residues. The germline CDR1 and CDR2 sequences are MDHEN and SYDVKM. RNA transcripts served as the template for amplifying TCR beta CDR3 regions. The study used the HTBI primer set for a first-round RT-PCR of the TCR CDR3. TCRdb recomputed calls from the multiplex PCR reads with MiXCR, one row per CDR3 protein. Of some 700,000 distinct CDR3 sequences detected, 17% appear once; the ten largest clones hold about 14%. The rearrangement joins TRBV28 to TRBJ2-7, with TRBD1 matching over 9 bases. Sequencing was done on a sample of blood. This clonotype originated in a man aged 50 or older with Graves' hyperthyroidism. CDR3 nucleotides: TGTGCCAGCTTCTCATGGTCCGGGACAGGGAACTACGAGCAGTACTTC. This sequence encodes CASFSWSGTGNYEQYF.